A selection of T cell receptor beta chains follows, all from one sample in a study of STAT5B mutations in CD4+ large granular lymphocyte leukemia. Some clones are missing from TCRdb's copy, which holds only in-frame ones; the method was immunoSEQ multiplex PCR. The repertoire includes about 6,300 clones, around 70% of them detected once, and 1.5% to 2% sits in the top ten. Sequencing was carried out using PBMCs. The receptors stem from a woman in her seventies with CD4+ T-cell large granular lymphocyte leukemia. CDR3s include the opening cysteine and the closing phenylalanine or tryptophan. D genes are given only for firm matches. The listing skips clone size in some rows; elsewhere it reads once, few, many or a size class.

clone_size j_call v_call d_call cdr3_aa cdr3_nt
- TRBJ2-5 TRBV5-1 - CASSLRSGTQYF TGCGCCAGCAGCTTGAGGTCCGGGACCCAGTACTTC
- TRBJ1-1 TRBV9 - CASSRLTGNTEAFF TGTGCCAGCAGCCGCCTAACAGGGAACACTGAAGCTTTCTTT
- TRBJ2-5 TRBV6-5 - CASSPGIETQYF TGTGCCAGCAGTCCAGGGATAGAGACCCAGTACTTC
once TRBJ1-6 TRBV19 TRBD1 CASSPDRLNSPLHF TGTGCCAGTAGTCCGGACAGGCTTAATTCACCCCTCCACTTT
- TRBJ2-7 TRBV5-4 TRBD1 CASSSGTGGASDEQYF TGTGCCAGCAGCTCCGGGACAGGGGGCGCCTCGGACGAGCAGTACTTC
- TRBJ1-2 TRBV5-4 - CASSLGHRDARGYTF TGTGCCAGCAGCTTGGGTCACCGAGACGCCCGTGGCTACACCTTC
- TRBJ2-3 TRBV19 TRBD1 CASSSTGGADTQYF TGTGCCAGTAGTTCCACAGGGGGCGCAGATACGCAGTATTTT
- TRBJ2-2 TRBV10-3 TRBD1 CAITGQVNGGELFF TGTGCCATCACGGGACAGGTCAACGGCGGGGAGCTGTTTTTT
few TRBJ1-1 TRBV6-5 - CASTRSENTEAFF TGTGCCAGCACGAGATCGGAGAACACTGAAGCTTTCTTT
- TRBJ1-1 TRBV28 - CASSLGGANTEAFF TGTGCCAGCAGTTTAGGGGGTGCGAACACTGAAGCTTTCTTT
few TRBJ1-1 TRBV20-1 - CSAREVTEAFF TGCAGTGCTAGGGAGGTCACTGAAGCTTTCTTT
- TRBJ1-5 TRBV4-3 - CASSQVPGHNQPQHF TGCGCCAGCAGCCAAGTACCGGGGCACAATCAGCCCCAGCATTTT
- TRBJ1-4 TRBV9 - CASSVGRAPEKLFF TGTGCCAGCAGCGTAGGCAGGGCACCAGAAAAACTGTTTTTT
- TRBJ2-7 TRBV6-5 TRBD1 CASSYTGTGQYEQYF TGTGCCAGCAGTTACACCGGGACAGGGCAGTACGAGCAGTACTTC
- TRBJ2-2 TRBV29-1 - CSVGVDANTGELFF TGCAGCGTGGGGGTGGATGCGAACACCGGGGAGCTGTTTTTT
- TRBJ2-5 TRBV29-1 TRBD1 CSVRDRAETQYF TGCAGCGTTCGTGACAGGGCCGAGACCCAGTACTTC
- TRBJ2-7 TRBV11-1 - CASSRSSVYEQYF TGTGCCAGCAGCCGTTCCTCTGTCTACGAGCAGTACTTC
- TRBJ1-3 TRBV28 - CASSYPLGLTSGNTIYF TGTGCCAGCAGTTACCCCCTAGGCCTGACCTCTGGAAACACCATATATTTT
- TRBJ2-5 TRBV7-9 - CASSYSTGFATQYF TGTGCCAGCAGCTACTCGACTGGCTTCGCGACCCAGTACTTC
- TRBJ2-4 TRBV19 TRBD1 CASSMGTGGGKNIQYF TGTGCCAGTAGTATGGGGACAGGGGGCGGCAAAAACATTCAGTACTTC
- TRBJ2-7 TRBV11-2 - CASLLVNEQYF TGTGCCAGCCTCCTGGTTAACGAGCAGTACTTC
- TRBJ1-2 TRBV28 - CASSPGSVGYGYTF TGTGCCAGCAGTCCGGGTTCGGTGGGGTATGGCTACACCTTC
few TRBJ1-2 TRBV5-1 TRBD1 CASSYSRQGAHGGYTF TGCGCCAGCAGCTATTCTCGACAGGGGGCGCATGGTGGCTACACCTTC
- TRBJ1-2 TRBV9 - CASSVTSGTYGYTF TGTGCCAGCAGCGTAACCTCAGGGACCTATGGCTACACCTTC
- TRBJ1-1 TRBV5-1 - CASSLDGGTEAFF TGCGCCAGCAGCTTGGATGGGGGCACTGAAGCTTTCTTT
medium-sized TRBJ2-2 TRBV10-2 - CASSEGGELFF TGCGCCAGCAGTGAAGGCGGGGAGCTGTTTTTT
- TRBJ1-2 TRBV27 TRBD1 CASSLRQGASSYTF TGTGCCAGCAGTCTCCGACAGGGGGCAAGTAGCTACACCTTC
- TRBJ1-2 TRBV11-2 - CASSLVSGAQGYTF TGTGCCAGCAGCTTAGTCTCAGGGGCTCAAGGCTACACCTTC
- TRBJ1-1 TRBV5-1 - CASSGDRDGEAFF TGCGCCAGCAGCGGAGACCGGGACGGAGAAGCTTTCTTT
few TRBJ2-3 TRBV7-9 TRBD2 CASRPKESGGGASADTQYF TGTGCCAGCAGGCCTAAAGAATCTGGCGGGGGGGCTTCCGCAGATACGCAGTATTTT
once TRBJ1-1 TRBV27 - CATTDDLNTEAFF TGTGCCACCACAGACGATCTGAACACTGAAGCTTTCTTT
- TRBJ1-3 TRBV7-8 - CASSLALRNTIYF TGTGCCAGCAGCTTAGCCCTCCGAAACACCATATATTTT
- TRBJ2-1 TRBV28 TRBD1 CASSPLFRTGVYNEQFF TGTGCCAGCAGCCCCCTGTTCAGGACAGGGGTTTACAATGAGCAGTTCTTC
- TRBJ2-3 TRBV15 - CATSRGEIDTQYF TGTGCCACCAGCAGAGGGGAGATAGATACGCAGTATTTT
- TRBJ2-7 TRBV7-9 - CASSLVSLGSLYEQYF TGTGCCAGCAGCTTAGTCAGTTTGGGCTCGCTCTACGAGCAGTACTTC
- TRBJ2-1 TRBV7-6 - CASSAARTLLSYNEQFF TGTGCCAGCAGCGCAGCCCGGACCCTATTATCCTACAATGAGCAGTTCTTC
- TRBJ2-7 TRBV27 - CASSFSDRQYF TGTGCCAGCAGTTTTAGCGACCGGCAGTACTTC